A selection of T cell receptor beta chains follows, all from one sample in a study of T cells in Graves' hyperthyroidism and ophthalmopathy. TCRdb re-called the multiplex PCR reads through MiXCR, storing one row per CDR3 protein. The table has about half a million distinct CDR3 sequences, about 24% seen once; the top ten hold around 10%. The source material was blood. The receptors stem from a woman in her twenties or thirties with Graves' ophthalmopathy. The CDR3 runs from the conserved cysteine through the conserved F or W. Each record gives: D gene, J gene, CDR3 length, clone size, V gene, CDR3 protein, CDR3 DNA. The D gene is left open where the match is weak. Only part of the rows carry a size: once, few, many, or a class if the clone is expanded.

TRBD1 | TRBJ1-2 | 17 | . | TRBV6-5 | CASSYSGTGVPNYGYTF | TGTGCCAGCAGTTACTCCGGGACAGGGGTCCCTAACTATGGCTACACCTTC
. | TRBJ1-5 | 14 | . | TRBV6-1 | CASSGTGKYQPQHF | TGTGCCAGCAGTGGGACGGGAAAATATCAGCCTCAGCATTTT
TRBD1 | TRBJ2-7 | 15 | . | TRBV12-3/TRBV12-4 | CASSQTGETTYEQYF | TGTGCCAGCAGCCAGACAGGGGAAACGACCTACGAGCAGTACTTC
. | TRBJ2-7 | 11 | many | TRBV10-3 | CATGTTYEQYF | TGTGCCACCGGGACAACCTACGAGCAGTACTTC
TRBD1 | TRBJ2-5 | 14 | many | TRBV7-3 | CASSPDRGAETQYF | TGTGCCAGCAGCCCGGACAGGGGTGCAGAGACCCAGTACTTC
. | TRBJ2-5 | 14 | . | TRBV20-1 | CSARRPRIQETQYF | TGCAGTGCTAGACGCCCTCGGATTCAAGAGACCCAGTACTTC
TRBD1 | TRBJ1-2 | 14 | many | TRBV6-1 | CASTPRQGADGYTF | TGTGCCAGCACCCCAAGGCAGGGGGCAGATGGCTACACCTTC
. | TRBJ1-3 | 15 | . | TRBV4-2 | CASSQERGTGNTIYF | TGTGCCAGCAGCCAAGAAAGGGGGACTGGAAACACCATATATTTT
. | TRBJ1-1 | 12 | many | TRBV30 | CAWTEDGGSAFF | TGTGCCTGGACCGAGGATGGGGGGTCGGCTTTCTTT
TRBD2 | TRBJ2-5 | 19 | many | TRBV6-5 | CASSYPGTSGVWDQETQYF | TGTGCCAGCAGTTACCCGGGGACTAGCGGGGTTTGGGACCAAGAGACCCAGTACTTC
. | TRBJ1-1 | 11 | . | TRBV24-1 | CATSDGYEAFF | TGTGCCACCAGTGACGGATATGAAGCTTTCTTT
TRBD2 | TRBJ2-2 | 14 | many | TRBV7-3 | CASSTSGNTGELFF | TGTGCCAGCAGTACTAGCGGGAACACCGGGGAGCTGTTTTTT
. | TRBJ1-5 | 16 | many | TRBV18 | CASSPNGAESNQPQHF | TGTGCCAGCTCACCGAATGGGGCGGAGAGCAATCAGCCCCAGCATTTT